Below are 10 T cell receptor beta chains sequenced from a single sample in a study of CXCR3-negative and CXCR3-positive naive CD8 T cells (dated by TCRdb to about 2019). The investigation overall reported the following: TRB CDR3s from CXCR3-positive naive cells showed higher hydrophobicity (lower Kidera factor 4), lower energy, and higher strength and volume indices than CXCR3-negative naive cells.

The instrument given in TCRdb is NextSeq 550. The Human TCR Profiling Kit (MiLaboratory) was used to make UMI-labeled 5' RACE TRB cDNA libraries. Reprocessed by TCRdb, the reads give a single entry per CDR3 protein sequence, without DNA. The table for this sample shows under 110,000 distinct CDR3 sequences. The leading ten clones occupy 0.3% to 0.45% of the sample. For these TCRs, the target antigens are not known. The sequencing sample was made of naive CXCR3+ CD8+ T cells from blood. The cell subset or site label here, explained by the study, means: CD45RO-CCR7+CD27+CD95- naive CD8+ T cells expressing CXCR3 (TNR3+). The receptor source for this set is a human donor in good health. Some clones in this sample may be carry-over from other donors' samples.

CDR3 in amino acids: CSVEGPRTGGSLGELFF. V usage is TRBV29-1 and J usage is TRBJ2-2; with no DNA, the TCRdb D assignment of TRBD1 cannot be verified. Germline CDR1 SQVTM, CDR2 ANQGSEA. The CDR3 extends over 17 amino acids.

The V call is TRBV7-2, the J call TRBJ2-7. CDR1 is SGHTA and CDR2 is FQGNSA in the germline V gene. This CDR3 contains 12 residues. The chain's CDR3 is CASSLVLHEQYF. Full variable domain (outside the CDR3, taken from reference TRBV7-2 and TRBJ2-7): GAGVSQSPSNKVTEKGKDVELRCDPISGHTALYWYRQSLGQGLEFLIYFQGNSAPDKSGLPSDRFSAERTGGSVSTLTIQRTQQEDSAVYLCASSLVLHEQYFGPGTRLTVT.

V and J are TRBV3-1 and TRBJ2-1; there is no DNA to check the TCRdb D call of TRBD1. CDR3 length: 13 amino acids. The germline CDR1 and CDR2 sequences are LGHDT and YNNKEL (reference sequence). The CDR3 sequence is CASSQGRGHEQFF.

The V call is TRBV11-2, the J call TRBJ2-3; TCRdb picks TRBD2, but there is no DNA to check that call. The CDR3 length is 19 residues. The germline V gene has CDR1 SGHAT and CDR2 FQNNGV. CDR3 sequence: CASSLVGTSGVTKGDTQYF.

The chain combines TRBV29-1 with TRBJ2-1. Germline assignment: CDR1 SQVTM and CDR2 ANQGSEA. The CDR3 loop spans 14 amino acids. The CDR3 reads CSVEDTSSYNEQFF.

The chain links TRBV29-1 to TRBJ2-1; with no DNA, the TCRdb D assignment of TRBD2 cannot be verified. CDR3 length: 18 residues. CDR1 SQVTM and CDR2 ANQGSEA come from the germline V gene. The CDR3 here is CSVEPTSVGVKIYNEQFF.

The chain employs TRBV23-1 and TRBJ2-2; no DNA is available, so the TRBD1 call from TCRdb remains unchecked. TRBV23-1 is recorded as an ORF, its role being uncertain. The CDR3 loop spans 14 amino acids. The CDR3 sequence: CASTGGRNTGELFF.

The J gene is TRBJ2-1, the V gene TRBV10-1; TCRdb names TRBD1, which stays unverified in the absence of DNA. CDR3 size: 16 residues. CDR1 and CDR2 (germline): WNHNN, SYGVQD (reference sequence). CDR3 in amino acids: CACSESGQGNHNEQFF.

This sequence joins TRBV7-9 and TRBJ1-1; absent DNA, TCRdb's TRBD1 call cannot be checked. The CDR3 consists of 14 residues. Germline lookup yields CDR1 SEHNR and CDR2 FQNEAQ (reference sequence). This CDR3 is CASSTTGEGTEAFF. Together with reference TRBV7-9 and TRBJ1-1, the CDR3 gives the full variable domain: DTGVSQNPRHKITKRGQNVTFRCDPISEHNRLYWYRQTLGQGPEFLTYFQNEAQLEKSRLLSDRFSAERPKGSFSTLEIQRTEQGDSAMYLCASSTTGEGTEAFFGQGTRLTVV.

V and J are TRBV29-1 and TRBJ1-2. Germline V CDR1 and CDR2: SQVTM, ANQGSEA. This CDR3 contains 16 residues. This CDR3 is CSVEDGAEGTHYGYTF.